Below, 24 T cell receptor beta chains from the same sample are listed, as sequenced in a study of cytomegalovirus exposure and HLA in healthy donors. Measured with immunoSEQ multiplex PCR; TCRdb has only the in-frame clones, and not every one. The sample has under 250,000 clones; around 90% are singletons. Sequenced sample: PBMCs. The receptors derive from a woman between 18 and 29 years old in good health and CMV-seropositive.

The chain has TRBV6-1 and TRBJ2-3; 8 bases fit TRBD1. This CDR3 region has 14 residues. Germline V gene data show CDR1 as MNHNS and CDR2 as SASEGT. V gave up 6 bases and J gave up 2 bases; unmatched junction bases: 4. In nucleotides, the CDR3 is TGTGCCAGCAGCCGGACAGGGAACACAGATACGCAGTATTTT. Its protein is CASSRTGNTDTQYF.

V and J are TRBV6-1 and TRBJ1-5, with no clear D. V was cut by 0 bases and J by 0 bases, with 9 bases left in between. CDR1 and CDR2 from the germline V gene are MNHNS and SASEGT. The CDR3 is 16 amino acids. The CDR3 DNA is TGTGCCAGCAGTGAAGCGCTCGGGGATAGCAATCAGCCCCAGCATTTT. As protein: CASSEALGDSNQPQHF.

The chain has TRBV7-9 and TRBJ2-7, with D unclear. With 5 bases removed from V and 4 bases from J, the gap between germline ends came to 9 bases. The CDR3 extends over 12 amino acids. Germline-derived CDR1 and CDR2 are SEHNR and FQNEAQ (reference sequence). The chain's CDR3 is CASSTTHYEQYF. The CDR3 DNA sequence: TGTGCCAGCAGCACAACCCATTACGAGCAGTACTTC.

The genes are TRBV19 and TRBJ1-5; D possibly corresponds to TRBD1 (5 bases). CDR3 length: 13 amino acids. Germline V gene sequence: CDR1 LNHDA, CDR2 SQIVND (reference sequence). Trimming cost V 4 bases and J 11 bases, with 15 bases left between them. The CDR3 protein is CASSTALTVSQHF. The CDR3 bases are TGTGCCAGTAGTACCGCCTTGACAGTGTCCCAGCATTTT.

The V gene is TRBV11-2, the J gene TRBJ1-1; D gene ambiguous. Per the germline V gene, CDR1 is SGHAT and CDR2 is FQNNGV. The CDR3 consists of 14 residues. V was clipped by 3 bases and J by 11 bases, with 19 bases between them. The CDR3 DNA sequence: TGTGCCAGCAGCTTCCCTCGGGGAGGCCCATCCGCTTTCTTT. Translating gives CASSFPRGGPSAFF.

This clone has a handful of counts. This rearrangement joins TRBV9 to TRBJ1-1; 9 nucleotides agree with TRBD1. The CDR3 loop spans 17 amino acids. Trimming removed 3 bases from V and 0 bases from J; junction bases left unmatched: 9. Germline V lookup: CDR1 SGDLS, CDR2 YYNGEE. The CDR3 coding sequence is TGTGCCAGCAGCGCCGACAGGGGGGTTTGGATGAACACTGAAGCTTTCTTT. It encodes CASSADRGVWMNTEAFF.

The chain is built from TRBV10-1 and TRBJ1-2; TRBD1 matches 7 bases. CDR1 is WNHNN, CDR2 SYGVQD, per germline (reference sequence). The CDR3 contains 17 residues. V trimming: 6 bases; J trimming: 3 bases; junction bases outside the gene matches: 16. CDR3 nucleotides: TGCGCCAGCAGCGTACACCGGGACAGCTATTACGACTATGGCTACACCTTC. It yields the protein CASSVHRDSYYDYGYTF.

The chain has TRBV7-8 and TRBJ2-7; no definite D call. Germline values: CDR1 SGHVS, CDR2 FQNEAQ. The CDR3 extends over 14 amino acids. Trimming took 1 base from V and 4 from J, leaving 11 bases between them. This CDR3 is CASSLVGLVYEQYF. The CDR3 nucleotides are TGTGCCAGCAGCTTAGTTGGCCTAGTGTACGAGCAGTACTTC.

The chain has TRBV6-5 and TRBJ2-1; maybe TRBD1 (5 bases). Trimming took 2 bases from V and 10 from J, leaving 6 bases between them. This CDR3 spans 11 amino acids. Per germline, CDR1 MNHEY and CDR2 SVGAGI. The CDR3 loop reads CASSYGAEQFF. In DNA form, the CDR3 reads TGTGCCAGCAGTTACGGGGCAGAGCAGTTCTTC.

The CDR3 reads CASSSGTGSYEQYF. The CDR3 nucleotides are TGTGCCAGCAGTTCCGGGACAGGGTCCTACGAGCAGTACTTC. The V gene is TRBV28, the J gene TRBJ2-7; TRBD1 aligns across 9 bases. This CDR3 contains 14 residues. V trimming: 4 bases; J trimming: 1 base; junction bases outside the gene matches: 2. The germline V gene encodes CDR1 MDHEN and CDR2 SYDVKM.

Turning to this clone: The sample has other DNA sequences that encode this CDR3 too. The chain links TRBV10-3 to TRBJ2-3; TRBD1 matches 7 bases. J gave up 0 bases and V 4 bases, and 1 base lay outside the gene matches. Germline V lookup: CDR1 ENHRY, CDR2 SYGVKD. The CDR3 has 14 residues. Here the CDR3 reads CAISGQGSTDTQYF. The CDR3 bases are TGTGCCATCAGTGGACAGGGTAGCACAGATACGCAGTATTTT.

The genes are TRBV7-8 and TRBJ2-7, with D possibly being TRBD1 (5 bases). The length of the CDR3 is 14 residues. V was cut by 4 bases and J by 4 bases, with 14 bases left in between. Germline V gene sequence: CDR1 SGHVS, CDR2 FQNEAQ. CDR3 protein: CASSSRQIPYEQYF. The CDR3 coding sequence is TGTGCCAGCAGCTCCAGACAGATTCCTTACGAGCAGTACTTC.

The chain links TRBV16 to TRBJ2-7, with TRBD1 identical over 8 bases. CDR1 is KGHSY and CDR2 is FQNENV in the germline V gene. Trimming at V came to 3 bases and at J to 0 bases, leaving 4 bases not matched to a gene. CDR3 length: 15 residues. CDR3 bases: TGTGCCAGCAGCCAGGGACAGGCAACCTCCTACGAGCAGTACTTC. Amino acids: CASSQGQATSYEQYF.

The V call is TRBV4-1, the J call TRBJ1-1; D gene ambiguous. CDR1 is MGHRA, CDR2 YSYEKL, per germline. Trimming removed 1 base from V and 2 bases from J, with 5 bases in between. CDR3 length: 13 amino acids. Here the CDR3 reads CASSQVVNTEAFF. CDR3 nucleotide sequence: TGCGCCAGCAGCCAAGTCGTCAACACTGAAGCTTTCTTT.

The sample holds one count of this clone. The rearrangement joins TRBV27 to TRBJ1-1, with 8 bases matching TRBD1. The CDR3 runs 13 residues. The trim removed 5 bases at V and 11 bases at J, leaving 10 bases unmatched. From germline, CDR1 is MNHEY and CDR2 SMNVEV (reference sequence). In DNA form, the CDR3 reads TGTGCCAGCAGTAACCTGGACAGGGCTTACGCTTTCTTT. Encoded protein: CASSNLDRAYAFF.

The chain couples TRBV7-2 to TRBJ2-7; D might be TRBD2 (6 bases). The CDR3 totals 15 residues. The V end lost 2 bases, the J end lost 4 bases, and 15 bases lay between the germline ends. From germline, CDR1 is SGHTA and CDR2 FQGNSA. DNA of the CDR3: TGTGCCAGCAGCTTACTAGGCGGGGCTTGGTACGAGCAGTACTTC. It translates to CASSLLGGAWYEQYF.

V gene TRBV5-1 combines with J gene TRBJ2-3; D gene unclear. CDR3 size: 12 residues. V lost 4 bases and J 3 bases, leaving 6 bases between the germline ends. The V gene's germline CDR1 is SGHRS and CDR2 YFSETQ. In DNA, the CDR3 is TGCGCCAGCAGCCCTCGGACAGATACGCAGTATTTT. It encodes CASSPRTDTQYF.

V is TRBV5-4 and J is TRBJ2-3; TRBD1 matches 9 bases. In germline, CDR1 is SGHNT, CDR2 YYREEE (reference sequence). J gave up 2 bases and V 4 bases, and 5 bases lay outside the gene matches. The CDR3 extends over 15 amino acids. The CDR3 bases are TGTGCCAGCAGCCCGGACAGGGGTTTCACAGATACGCAGTATTTT. This sequence encodes CASSPDRGFTDTQYF.

The J gene is TRBJ1-2, the V gene TRBV7-8; 7 bases match TRBD1. Germline trimming cut 3 bases from V and 0 bases from J; bases unmatched to any gene: 10. In germline, CDR1 is SGHVS, CDR2 FQNEAQ. The CDR3 is 17 residues long. In DNA, the CDR3 is TGTGCCAGCAGCTTGAGACCAACAGGGGAGGCTAACTATGGCTACACCTTC. The encoded protein is CASSLRPTGEANYGYTF.

The J gene is TRBJ2-1, the V gene TRBV4-1; 7 nucleotides match TRBD2. The CDR3 is 18 amino acids. V shed 1 base, J shed 4 bases, and the junction held 13 bases outside the gene matches. Looked up from germline, CDR1 is MGHRA and CDR2 is YSYEKL. In nucleotides, the CDR3 is TGCGCCAGCAGCCAAGGGAAATTAGCGGGCGGCTTATACAATGAGCAGTTCTTC. Protein sequence: CASSQGKLAGGLYNEQFF.

The chain combines TRBV10-3 with TRBJ1-1; 9 positions match TRBD1. Germline V gene lookup returns CDR1 ENHRY and CDR2 SYGVKD. There are 13 residues in the CDR3. After removal of 6 bases from V and 3 bases from J, the junction contained 2 bases not matched to a gene. The CDR3 loop reads CAIRGTGHTEAFF. As DNA, the CDR3 is TGTGCCATCAGGGGGACAGGGCACACTGAAGCTTTCTTT.

The chain carries TRBV4-1 and TRBJ1-2; TRBD1 aligns across 8 bases. There are 15 residues in the CDR3. J gave up 5 bases and V 3 bases, and 8 bases lay outside the gene matches. The V gene's germline CDR1 is MGHRA and CDR2 YSYEKL. The CDR3 nucleotides are TGCGCCAGCAGCCACGACAGGGGAAGGGGTTATGGCTACACCTTC. Its translation: CASSHDRGRGYGYTF.

The V and J genes are TRBV29-1 and TRBJ1-2, with D unclear. Germline lookup yields CDR1 SQVTM and CDR2 ANQGSEA. Trimming left V 2 bases short and J 6 bases short, with 16 bases between. The CDR3 sequence is 14 residues long. The CDR3 protein is CSVESGRLLNGYTF. The CDR3 nucleotides read TGCAGCGTTGAATCGGGGAGACTATTGAATGGCTACACCTTC.

The V call is TRBV28, the J call TRBJ1-5; TRBD1 matches 8 bases. The J segment lost 1 base and the V segment lost 7 bases, leaving 15 bases of the junction unmatched. The CDR3 has 18 amino acids. Germline CDR1 MDHEN, CDR2 SYDVKM. The CDR3 nucleotides are TGTGCCAGCACTCATATGGGACAGGCGGTGGGCAGCAATCAGCCCCAGCATTTT. Its protein product is CASTHMGQAVGSNQPQHF.